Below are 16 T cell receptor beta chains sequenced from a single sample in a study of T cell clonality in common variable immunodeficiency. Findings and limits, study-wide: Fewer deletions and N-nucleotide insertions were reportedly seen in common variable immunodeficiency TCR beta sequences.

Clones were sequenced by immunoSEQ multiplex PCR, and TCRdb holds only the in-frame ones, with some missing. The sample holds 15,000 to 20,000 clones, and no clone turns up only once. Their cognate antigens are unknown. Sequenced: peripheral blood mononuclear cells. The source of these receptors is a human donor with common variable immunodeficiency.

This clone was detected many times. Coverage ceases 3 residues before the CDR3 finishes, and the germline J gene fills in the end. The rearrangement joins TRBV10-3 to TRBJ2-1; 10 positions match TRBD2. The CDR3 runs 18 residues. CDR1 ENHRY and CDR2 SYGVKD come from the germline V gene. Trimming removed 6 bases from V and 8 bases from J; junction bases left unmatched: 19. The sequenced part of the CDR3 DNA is TGTGCCATCAGCCGGACTAGCGGCCTCCGTTATTTGGGCGATGAG. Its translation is CAISRTSGLRYLGDE. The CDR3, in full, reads CAISRTSGLRYLGDEQFF.

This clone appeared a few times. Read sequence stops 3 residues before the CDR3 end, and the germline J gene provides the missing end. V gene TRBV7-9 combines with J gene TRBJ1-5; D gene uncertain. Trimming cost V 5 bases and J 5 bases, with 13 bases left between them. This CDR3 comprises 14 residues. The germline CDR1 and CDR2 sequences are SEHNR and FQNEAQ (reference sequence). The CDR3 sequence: CASSTRSDDQPQHF. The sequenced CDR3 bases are TGTGCCAGCAGCACGCGGAGTGATGATCAGCCC.

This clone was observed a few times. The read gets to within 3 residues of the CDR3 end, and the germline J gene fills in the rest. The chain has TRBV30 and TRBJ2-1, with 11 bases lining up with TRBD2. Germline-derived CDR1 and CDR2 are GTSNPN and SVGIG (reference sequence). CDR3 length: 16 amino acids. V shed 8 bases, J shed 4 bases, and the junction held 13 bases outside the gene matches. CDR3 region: CARQKRTSGSYNEQFF. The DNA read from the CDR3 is TGTGCCCGGCAAAAGAGGACTAGCGGGTCGTACAATGAG.

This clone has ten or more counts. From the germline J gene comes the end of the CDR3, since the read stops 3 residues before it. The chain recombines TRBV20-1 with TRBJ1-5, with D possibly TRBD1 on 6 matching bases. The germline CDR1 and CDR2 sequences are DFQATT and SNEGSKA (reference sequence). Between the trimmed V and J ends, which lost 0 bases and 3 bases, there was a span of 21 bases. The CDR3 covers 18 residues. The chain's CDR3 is CSARDLLGQGLNNQPQHF. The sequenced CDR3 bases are TGCAGTGCTAGAGATTTGCTAGGGCAGGGGCTAAACAATCAGCCC.

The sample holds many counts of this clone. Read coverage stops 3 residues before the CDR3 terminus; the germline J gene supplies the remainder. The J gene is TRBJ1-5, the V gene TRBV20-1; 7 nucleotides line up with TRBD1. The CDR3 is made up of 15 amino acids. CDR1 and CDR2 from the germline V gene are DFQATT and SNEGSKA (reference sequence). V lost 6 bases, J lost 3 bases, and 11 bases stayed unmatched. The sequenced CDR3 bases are TGCAGTGCCCTGCCTGACAGGGCTATCAATCAGCCC. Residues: CSALPDRAINQP. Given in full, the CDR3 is CSALPDRAINQPQHF.

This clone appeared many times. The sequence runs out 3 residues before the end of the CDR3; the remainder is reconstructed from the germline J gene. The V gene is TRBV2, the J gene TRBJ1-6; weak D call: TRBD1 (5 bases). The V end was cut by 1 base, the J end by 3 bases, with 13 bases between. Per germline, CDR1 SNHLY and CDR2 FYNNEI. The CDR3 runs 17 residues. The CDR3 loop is CASSEGVVRGYNSPLHF. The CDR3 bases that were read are TGTGCCAGCAGTGAAGGTGTAGTTAGGGGCTATAATTCACCC.

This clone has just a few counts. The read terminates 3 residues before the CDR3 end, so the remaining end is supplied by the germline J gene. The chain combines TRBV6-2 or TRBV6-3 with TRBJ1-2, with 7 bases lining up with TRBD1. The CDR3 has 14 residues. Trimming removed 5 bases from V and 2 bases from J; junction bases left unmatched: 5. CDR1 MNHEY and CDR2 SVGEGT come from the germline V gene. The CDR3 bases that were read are TGTGCCAGCAGTAACAGGGGAAGGAACTATGGC. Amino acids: CASSNRGRNYG. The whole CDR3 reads CASSNRGRNYGYTF.

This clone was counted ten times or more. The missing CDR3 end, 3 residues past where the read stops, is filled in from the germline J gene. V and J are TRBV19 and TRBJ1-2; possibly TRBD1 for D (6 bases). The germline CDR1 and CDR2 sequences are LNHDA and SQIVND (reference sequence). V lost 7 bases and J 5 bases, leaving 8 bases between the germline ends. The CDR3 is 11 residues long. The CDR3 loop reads CASKGEYGYTF. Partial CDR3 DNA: TGTGCCAGTAAGGGGGAGTATGGC.

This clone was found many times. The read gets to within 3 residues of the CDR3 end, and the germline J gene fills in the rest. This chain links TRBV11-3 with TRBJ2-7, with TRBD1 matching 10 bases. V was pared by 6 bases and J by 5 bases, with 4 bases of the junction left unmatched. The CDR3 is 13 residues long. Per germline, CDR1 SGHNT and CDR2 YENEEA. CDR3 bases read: TGTGCCAGCAGTAGGGACAGGGGACACGAG. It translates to CASSRDRGHE. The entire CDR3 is CASSRDRGHEQYF.

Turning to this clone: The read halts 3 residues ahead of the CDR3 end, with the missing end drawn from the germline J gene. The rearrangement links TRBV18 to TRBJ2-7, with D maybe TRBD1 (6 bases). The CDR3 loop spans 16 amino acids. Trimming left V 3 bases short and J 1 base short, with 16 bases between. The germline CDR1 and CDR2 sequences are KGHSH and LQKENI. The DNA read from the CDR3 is TGTGCCAGCTCACCCACCCCAGGGGCTGGATCCTACGAG. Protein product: CASSPTPGAGSYE. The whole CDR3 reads CASSPTPGAGSYEQYF. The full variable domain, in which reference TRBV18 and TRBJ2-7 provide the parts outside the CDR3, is NAGVMQNPRHLVRRRGQEARLRCSPMKGHSHVYWYRQLPEEGLKFMVYLQKENIIDESGMPKERFSAEFPKEGPSILRIQQVVRGDSAAYFCASSPTPGAGSYEQYFGPGTRLTVT.

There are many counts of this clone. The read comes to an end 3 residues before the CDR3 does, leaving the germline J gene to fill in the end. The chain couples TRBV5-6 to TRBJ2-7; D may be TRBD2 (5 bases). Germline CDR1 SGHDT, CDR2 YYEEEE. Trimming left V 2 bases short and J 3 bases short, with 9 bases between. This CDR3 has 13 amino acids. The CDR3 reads CASSLVANYEQYF. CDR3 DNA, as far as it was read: TGTGCCAGCAGCTTAGTAGCGAACTACGAG.

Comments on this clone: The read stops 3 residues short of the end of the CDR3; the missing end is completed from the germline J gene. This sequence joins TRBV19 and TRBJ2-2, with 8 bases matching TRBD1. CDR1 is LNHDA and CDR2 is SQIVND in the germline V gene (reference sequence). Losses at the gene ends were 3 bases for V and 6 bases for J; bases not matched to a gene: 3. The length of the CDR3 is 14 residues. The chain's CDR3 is CASSIRGQAGELFF. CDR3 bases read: TGTGCCAGTAGTATCAGGGGGCAGGCCGGGGAG.

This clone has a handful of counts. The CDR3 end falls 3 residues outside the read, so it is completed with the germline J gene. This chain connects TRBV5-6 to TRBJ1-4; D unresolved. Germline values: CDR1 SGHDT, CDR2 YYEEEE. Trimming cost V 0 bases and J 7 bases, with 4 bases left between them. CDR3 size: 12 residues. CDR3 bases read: TGTGCCAGCAGCTTGGGCAGTGAAAAA. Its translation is CASSLGSEK. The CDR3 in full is CASSLGSEKLFF.

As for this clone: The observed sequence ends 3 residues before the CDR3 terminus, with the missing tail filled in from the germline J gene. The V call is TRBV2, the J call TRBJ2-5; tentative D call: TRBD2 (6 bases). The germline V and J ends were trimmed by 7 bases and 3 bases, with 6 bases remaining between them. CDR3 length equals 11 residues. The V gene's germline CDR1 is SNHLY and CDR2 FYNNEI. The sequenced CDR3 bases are TGTGCCAGCACGGGGGAAGAGACC. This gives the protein CASTGEET. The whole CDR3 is CASTGEETQYF. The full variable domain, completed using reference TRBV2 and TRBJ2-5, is EPEVTQTPSHQVTQMGQEVILRCVPISNHLYFYWYRQILGQKVEFLVSFYNNEISEKSEIFDDQFSVERPDGSNFTLKIRSTKLEDSAMYFCASTGEETQYFGPGTRLLVL.

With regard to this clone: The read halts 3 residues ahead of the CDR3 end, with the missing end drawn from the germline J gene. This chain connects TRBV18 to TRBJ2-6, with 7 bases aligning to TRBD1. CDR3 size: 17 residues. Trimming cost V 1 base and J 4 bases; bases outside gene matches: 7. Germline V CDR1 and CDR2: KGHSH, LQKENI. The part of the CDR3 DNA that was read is TGTGCCAGCTCACCACAGGGGGCCTCCGCGGGGGCCAACGTC. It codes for CASSPQGASAGANV. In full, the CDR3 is CASSPQGASAGANVLTF.

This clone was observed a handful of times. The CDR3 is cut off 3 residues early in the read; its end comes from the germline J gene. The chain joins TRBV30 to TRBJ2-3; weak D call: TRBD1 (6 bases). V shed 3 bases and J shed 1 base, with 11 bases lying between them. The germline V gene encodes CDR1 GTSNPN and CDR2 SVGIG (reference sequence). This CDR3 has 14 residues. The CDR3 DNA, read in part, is TGTGCCTGGAGACAGGGTCTCGGCACAGATACG. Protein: CAWRQGLGTDT. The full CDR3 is CAWRQGLGTDTQYF.